Listed below are T cell receptor beta chains from one sample, sequenced in a study of blood T cell repertoires in COVID-19. Sequencing was performed with immunoSEQ multiplex PCR; in TCRdb, only in-frame clones are kept and a portion is missing. The table lists some 120,000 clones, 65% to 90% of them singletons. Sequencing used peripheral blood. All receptors derive from a woman older than 75 with acute or convalescent COVID-19. Both conserved end residues are part of each CDR3. D genes are given only for firm matches.

TRBD1	TRBV10-3	TRBJ1-1	CAISVSGGGTEAFF	TGTGCCATCAGTGTTTCAGGGGGAGGCACTGAAGCTTTCTTT
TRBD1	TRBV19	TRBJ1-3	CASNRGSTGNTIYF	TGTGCCAGTAACAGGGGCTCTACTGGAAACACCATATATTTT
.	TRBV15	TRBJ2-4	CATSSEPGHIKNIQYF	TGTGCCACCAGCAGCGAGCCCGGACATATCAAAAACATTCAGTACTTC
.	TRBV27	TRBJ2-6	CASSLNFGANVLTF	TGTGCCAGCAGTTTGAACTTCGGGGCCAACGTCCTGACTTTC
.	TRBV3-1/TRBV3-2	TRBJ1-2	CASSQDLAPLYGYTF	TGTGCCAGCAGCCAAGATTTGGCTCCCCTCTATGGCTACACCTTC
.	TRBV3-1/TRBV3-2	TRBJ1-6	CASSQDLGGSPLHF	TGTGCCAGCAGCCAAGATCTAGGGGGATCACCCCTCCACTTT
TRBD2	TRBV6-4	TRBJ2-2	CASSRNPGGNTGELFF	TGTGCCAGCAGTAGAAACCCGGGGGGGAACACCGGGGAGCTGTTTTTT
TRBD2	TRBV7-2	TRBJ2-3	CASSLMAGGTGGDTQYF	TGTGCCAGCAGCTTAATGGCGGGGGGAACAGGCGGGGATACGCAGTATTTT
.	TRBV5-1	TRBJ2-7	CASSMTGGRTYEQYF	TGCGCCAGCTCCATGACGGGGGGCAGGACCTACGAGCAGTACTTC
TRBD1	TRBV5-5	TRBJ2-5	CASSTQGVRETQYF	TGTGCCAGCAGCACACAGGGGGTCAGAGAGACCCAGTACTTC
TRBD1	TRBV18	TRBJ1-2	CASSPPSRTGGYNYGYTF	TGTGCCAGCTCACCACCGTCCCGGACAGGGGGCTATAACTATGGCTACACCTTC